The present entry profiles one TCR beta chain with its context. The clone's antigen remains unknown. One end of the junction is discordant with germline, which a read error may explain. For sequencing of the TCRbeta CDR3 region, genomic DNA was extracted from the sorted cells. TCRbeta CDR3 regions were sequenced using the immunoSEQ Assay. TCRdb holds this immuneACCESS table with in-frame rearrangements only. Some clones are missing; in checked studies, unresolved V genes explain under half, and the rest has no known cause. This sample comprises around 63,000 clones, 80% to 90% of them detected only once. The top ten clonotypes cover 9.5% to 14% of the sample. The trial excluded patients who had a history of autoimmune disease or who were on systemic immunosuppression. Peripheral blood for TCR sequencing was collected from all dose cohorts at baseline, on cycle 4 day 1, and on cycle 7 day 1. Samples came from an open-label, multicenter, first-in-human phase I dose-escalation trial of ivuxolimab. The trial enrolled adults with locally advanced or metastatic head and neck squamous cell, hepatocellular, melanoma or renal cell carcinoma. CD4+ and CD8+ T cells were sorted separately from peripheral blood before TCR sequencing.

This sample is part of a study of OX40 agonist ivuxolimab in advanced cancers. Regarding the study in general: Ivuxolimab was an agonistic, fully human IgG2 monoclonal antibody directed against OX40 (CD134), a costimulatory receptor. Partial responses were achieved by three dose-escalation patients, of whom one had hepatocellular carcinoma and two had cutaneous melanoma. A male proportion of 82.7% and a mean age of around 60 years, ranging from 23 to 79, were recorded for the dose-escalation cohort. Prior anti-PD-1, anti-PD-L1 or anti-CTLA-4 therapy was permitted, and checkpoint inhibitors had been received by roughly 42% of dose-escalation patients. Of the approximately 54 dose-escalation patients, hepatocellular carcinoma was present in around 20, melanoma in approximately 15, renal cell carcinoma in 9 and head and neck cancer in 9. The paper describes the monotherapy dose-escalation part (N ≈ 52 patients) of the phase I trial of ivuxolimab. Peripheral TCRbeta sequencing was intended to test whether TCR sequence diversity was altered and clonal T-cell expansion was caused by ivuxolimab. Intravenous ivuxolimab was administered to patients every 2 weeks at six dose levels: 0.01, 0.1, 0.3, 1.5, 3 and 10 mg/kg.

What the study reported, not specific to this receptor: After ivuxolimab, more expanded clones were found on average in CD8+ T cells than in CD4+ T cells. At doses of 0.1 to 3.0 mg/kg, clonal expansion of both CD4+ and CD8+ T cells in blood was seen between baseline and week 6. In the 0.1-3.0 mg/kg groups, partial responders had among the lowest normalized peripheral clonal expansion, particularly in CD8+ T cells. Low levels of normalized T-cell clonal expansion were also seen in some patients who did not respond. The antigen specificity of the peripheral T cells that underwent clonal expansion was not determined.

This specimen consisted of CD4+ or CD8+ T cells sorted from blood, obtained in a trial of the OX40 agonist ivuxolimab. This receptor was taken from an adult with an advanced solid tumor such as melanoma, head and neck, liver or kidney cancer.

The CDR3 protein: CASSLAGGHEQFF. The nucleotides are TGTGCCAGCAGCCTAGCGGGGGGACATGAGCAGTTCTTC. The chain couples TRBV7-9 to TRBJ2-1; TRBD2 fits 11 bases in the junction. From the cysteine through the phenylalanine, the CDR3 covers 13 amino acids. This entry keeps only the CDR3 DNA: 39 bases, framed from base 1. From the germline V gene (reference sequence), CDR1 is SEHNR and CDR2 is FQNEAQ.